This entry lists 25 T cell receptor beta chains sequenced from one sample in a study of blood T cell repertoires in COVID-19. Assay used: immunoSEQ multiplex PCR; TCRdb lists only in-frame clones, some missing. The table shows about 250,000 clones, with 86% occurring only once. Sequencing used peripheral blood. These receptors came from a woman aged 55-70 years who had recovered from COVID-19.

The gene calls are TRBV4-3 and TRBJ1-4; the D gene is possibly TRBD1 (6 bases). V was cut by 1 base and J by 8 bases, with 8 bases left in between. CDR3 length: 13 amino acids. The V gene's germline CDR1 is LGHNA and CDR2 YSLEER. The CDR3: CASSQGGGEKLFF. CDR3 DNA sequence: TGCGCCAGCAGCCAAGGGGGGGGCGAAAAACTGTTTTTT.

The DNA of the CDR3 is TGTGCCAGCAGTCCAAGGAGCGGGACCTCGAGTGAGCAGTACTTC. Translation: CASSPRSGTSSEQYF. V is TRBV2 and J is TRBJ2-7, with 7 bases fitting TRBD2. The CDR3 runs 15 residues. Germline CDR1 and CDR2: SNHLY and FYNNEI. After removal of 5 bases from V and 7 bases from J, the junction contained 14 bases not matched to a gene.

The chain is built from TRBV11-3 and TRBJ2-1; 11 bases agree with TRBD2. V dropped 5 bases and J dropped 4; count of bases not matched to a gene: 10. The CDR3 length is 17 residues. Germline V lookup: CDR1 SGHNT, CDR2 YENEEA. This chain's CDR3 is CASSPGVAGGIYNEQFF. In DNA, the CDR3 is TGTGCCAGCAGCCCGGGGGTAGCGGGGGGGATATACAATGAGCAGTTCTTC.

The rearrangement uses TRBV3-1 (or the pseudogene TRBV3-2) and TRBJ2-2; tentatively, D is TRBD1 (6 bases). This CDR3 is built from 16 residues. The ends were cut back, 2 bases at V and 0 bases at J, with 10 bases in the middle. Germline-derived CDR1 and CDR2 are LGHDT and YNNKEL (reference sequence). DNA for the CDR3: TGTGCCAGCAGCCAAAATACAGGGTCGAACACCGGGGAGCTGTTTTTT. This gives the protein CASSQNTGSNTGELFF.

V gene TRBV11-2 combines with J gene TRBJ2-1; 8 bases agree with TRBD1. V lost 4 bases, J lost 9 bases, and 5 bases stayed unmatched. The CDR3 spans 13 residues. Germline-derived CDR1 and CDR2 are SGHAT and FQNNGV. DNA of the CDR3: TGTGCCAGCAGCTCACACAGGGGGACTGAGCAGTTCTTC. Amino acids: CASSSHRGTEQFF.

The rearrangement links TRBV11-3 to TRBJ1-1; D gene uncertain. Germline CDR1 and CDR2: SGHNT and YENEEA. CDR3 length: 13 amino acids. Trimming took 3 bases from V and 3 from J, leaving 8 bases between them. CDR3 in DNA: TGTGCCAGCAGCTTGTTCGGGGACACTGAAGCTTTCTTT. It specifies CASSLFGDTEAFF.

V usage is TRBV28 and J usage is TRBJ1-3; tentatively, D is TRBD1 (6 bases). Germline V lookup: CDR1 MDHEN, CDR2 SYDVKM. V lost 5 bases, J lost 3 bases, and 11 bases lay in between. This CDR3 is 14 amino acids long. CDR3 in DNA: TGTGCCAGCAGTAAACAGGGATATGGAAACACCATATATTTT. This gives the protein CASSKQGYGNTIYF.

This chain uses TRBV25-1 with TRBJ1-2, with 8 nucleotides matching TRBD1. From germline, CDR1 is MGHDK and CDR2 SYGVNS. This CDR3 is built from 15 residues. The ends lost 6 bases at V and 8 bases at J; junction bases unmatched: 14. In DNA, the CDR3 is TGTGCCAGCAGAGACCCAGGACAGGGCATAGAAGGCTACACCTTC. Translating gives CASRDPGQGIEGYTF.

This chain links TRBV7-8 with TRBJ1-3; no clear D. CDR3 size: 15 residues. V lost 5 bases to trimming and J lost 0 bases, with 11 bases between them. The germline gives CDR1 SGHVS, CDR2 FQNEAQ. This CDR3 reads CASSPGQSSGNTIYF. The CDR3 nucleotides are TGTGCCAGCAGCCCAGGTCAGAGCTCTGGAAACACCATATATTTT.

The chain carries TRBV19 and TRBJ1-2, with a tentative D call TRBD1 (5 bases). Germline V lookup: CDR1 LNHDA, CDR2 SQIVND (reference sequence). The CDR3 has 13 residues. The ends were cut back, 10 bases at V and 2 bases at J, with 14 bases in the middle. The CDR3 spells CATTLDNNYGYTF. CDR3 DNA sequence: TGTGCCACCACCTTGGACAACAACTATGGCTACACCTTC.

This clone was recorded only once. The chain has TRBV28 and TRBJ2-1; 13 positions match TRBD2. Germline lookup yields CDR1 MDHEN and CDR2 SYDVKM. The CDR3 covers 16 residues. V trimming: 6 bases; J trimming: 7 bases; junction bases outside the gene matches: 9. CDR3 residues: CASRRGLAGKTNEQFF. The CDR3 DNA follows: TGTGCCAGCAGGAGGGGACTAGCGGGGAAAACGAATGAGCAGTTCTTC. Drawing the rest from reference TRBV28 and TRBJ2-1, the complete variable domain is DVKVTQSSRYLVKRTGEKVFLECVQDMDHENMFWYRQDPGLGLRLIYFSYDVKMKEKGDIPEGYSVSREKKERFSLILESASTNQTSMYLCASRRGLAGKTNEQFFGPGTRLTVL.

The J gene is TRBJ2-7, the V gene TRBV7-2; 7 nucleotides match TRBD2. The CDR3 length is 14 residues. Germline-derived CDR1 and CDR2 are SGHTA and FQGNSA. Losses at the gene ends were 1 base for V and 3 bases for J; bases not matched to a gene: 3. The CDR3 loop reads CASSLGLAIYEQYF. CDR3 in DNA: TGTGCCAGCAGCTTAGGACTAGCCATCTACGAGCAGTACTTC.

This rearrangement joins TRBV7-6 to TRBJ1-4; no clear D. Germline V CDR1 and CDR2: SGHVS, FNYEAQ. The CDR3 has 15 amino acids. V lost 2 bases, J lost 10 bases, and 17 bases lay in between. In DNA form, the CDR3 reads TGTGCCAGCAGCTTAAATCAGATACGGGGTGGAAAACTGTTTTTT. Translated, it gives CASSLNQIRGGKLFF. Filled out from reference TRBV7-6 and TRBJ1-4, the complete variable domain reads GAGVSQSPRYKVTKRGQDVALRCDPISGHVSLYWYRQALGQGPEFLTYFNYEAQQDKSGLPNDRFSAERPEGSISTLTIQRTEQRDSAMYRCASSLNQIRGGKLFFGSGTQLSVL.

The CDR3 DNA reads as TGTGCCAGTAGCCCAACTAGATCGGGCGAGACCCAGTACTTC. It is translated as CASSPTRSGETQYF. V gene TRBV19 combines with J gene TRBJ2-5; perhaps TRBD2 as D (5 bases). Trimming stripped 6 bases from V and 5 bases from J, with 16 bases between. The CDR3 contains 14 residues. Germline V gene sequence: CDR1 LNHDA, CDR2 SQIVND (reference sequence).

The J gene is TRBJ1-4, the V gene TRBV27; no firm D call. Trimming shortened V by 8 bases and J by 8 bases, and 27 bases separated the two germline ends. Germline V gene lookup returns CDR1 MNHEY and CDR2 SMNVEV (reference sequence). The CDR3 runs to 17 residues. This chain's CDR3 is CASSRGGAEGRWEKLFF. The CDR3 coding sequence is TGTGCCAGCTCCCGGGGAGGCGCAGAGGGTCGGTGGGAAAAACTGTTTTTT. The whole variable domain, filled in from reference TRBV27 and TRBJ1-4, reads EAQVTQNPRYLITVTGKKLTVTCSQNMNHEYMSWYRQDPGLGLRQIYYSMNVEVTDKGDVPEGYKVSRKEKRNFPLILESPSPNQTSLYFCASSRGGAEGRWEKLFFGSGTQLSVL.

The chain joins TRBV6-5 to TRBJ2-5, with D perhaps matching TRBD1 (5 bases). There are 12 residues in the CDR3. Per germline, CDR1 MNHEY and CDR2 SVGAGI. V lost 5 bases and J lost 2, with 6 bases in between. CDR3 loop: CASSRGQETQYF. The CDR3 DNA follows: TGTGCCAGCAGTAGGGGTCAAGAGACCCAGTACTTC.

The V call is TRBV2, the J call TRBJ2-2; D perhaps matches TRBD1 (7 bases). Looked up from germline, CDR1 is SNHLY and CDR2 is FYNNEI. The CDR3 runs to 16 residues. V dropped 9 bases and J dropped 7 bases, with 24 bases sitting between them. In nucleotides, the CDR3 is TGTGCCAGTAAACCCCAGGGGGGAGTTCGTGGCGGGGAGCTGTTTTTT. Protein product: CASKPQGGVRGGELFF.

This rearrangement joins TRBV5-1 to TRBJ1-1; no reliable D call. The germline gives CDR1 SGHRS, CDR2 YFSETQ. V was trimmed by 4 bases and J by 3 bases, leaving 13 bases between them. The length of the CDR3 is 14 residues. CDR3 nucleotide sequence: TGCGCCAGCAGCGCGGGTGGATCTGACACTGAAGCTTTCTTT. Translated: CASSAGGSDTEAFF.

The DNA for the CDR3 is TGTGCCAGCAGCCAAGAAGGGGGCTCAACTAGCGGGGTAGCTAGCACAGATACGCAGTATTTT. Residues: CASSQEGGSTSGVASTDTQYF. V is TRBV4-2 and J is TRBJ2-3, with TRBD2 matching over 10 bases. This CDR3 contains 21 residues. V lost 0 bases and J lost 0; bases outside the gene matches: 15. CDR1 is LGHNA and CDR2 is YNFKEQ in the germline V gene.

J is TRBJ2-5 and V is TRBV5-1, with 7 bases lining up with TRBD1. CDR1 and CDR2 (germline): SGHRS, YFSETQ. Germline trimming cut 4 bases from V and 5 bases from J; bases unmatched to any gene: 14. The CDR3 runs to 16 residues. The CDR3 spells CASSQRTGLKEETQYF. The CDR3 DNA follows: TGCGCCAGCAGCCAAAGGACAGGCCTCAAGGAGGAGACCCAGTACTTC.

This clone was detected once. This chain connects TRBV24-1 to TRBJ2-1, with 8 bases identical to TRBD1. V gave up 4 bases and J gave up 2 bases; unmatched junction bases: 12. The CDR3 has 18 residues. Germline lookup yields CDR1 KGHDR and CDR2 SFDVKD. DNA for the CDR3: TGTGCCACCAGTGAGTATCAGGGGGCAGGGATAGCCTACAATGAGCAGTTCTTC. Translated: CATSEYQGAGIAYNEQFF.

The V call is TRBV27, the J call TRBJ2-1, with 10 positions matching TRBD2. Germline V gives CDR1 MNHEY, CDR2 SMNVEV (reference sequence). The ends lost 4 bases at V and 6 bases at J; junction bases unmatched: 6. The CDR3 covers 15 residues. The CDR3 here is CASSSIAGGGNEQFF. The DNA of the CDR3 is TGTGCCAGCAGTTCAATAGCGGGGGGAGGCAATGAGCAGTTCTTC.

Here the CDR3 reads CASRASIAGDNEQFF. The DNA of the CDR3 is TGTGCCAGCAGGGCGTCGATAGCGGGGGACAATGAGCAGTTCTTC. The chain employs TRBV6-5 and TRBJ2-1; 9 bases map to TRBD2. In germline, CDR1 is MNHEY, CDR2 SVGAGI. The V gene end was trimmed by 6 bases and the J gene end by 5 bases; junction bases not matched to a gene: 8. CDR3 length: 15 residues.

This clone came up once. The rearrangement uses TRBV19 and TRBJ2-7; 9 bases are a match to TRBD1. The CDR3 is made up of 13 amino acids. Germline CDR1 is LNHDA and CDR2 is SQIVND (reference sequence). V lost 5 bases to trimming and J lost 7 bases; unmatched junction nucleotides: 6. The CDR3 loop is CASSSQGANEQYF. CDR3 coding DNA: TGTGCCAGTAGTTCACAGGGGGCGAATGAGCAGTACTTC.

The chain links TRBV4-1 to TRBJ2-1; TRBD1 aligns across 7 bases. J was trimmed by 6 bases and V by 0 bases; bases with no gene match: 8. CDR1 MGHRA and CDR2 YSYEKL come from the germline V gene. The CDR3 totals 16 residues. The CDR3 DNA reads TGCGCCAGCAGCCAAGAGAGGGGGCGCGTCGCCAATGAGCAGTTCTTC. It yields the protein CASSQERGRVANEQFF.